The TCR beta chain described here comes from a study of CD8+CD57+ T cells in acquired aplastic anemia. Overall study findings and caveats: In common between the patients and the controls were approximately 28 CD8+ CDR3 sequences.

CDR1 is DFQATT, CDR2 SNEGSKA, per germline (reference sequence). The V segment lost 6 bases and the J segment 2 bases; nucleotides outside the gene matches: 3. The CDR3 covers 13 residues. It was genomic DNA that served as the template for profiling TCR beta VDJ and CDR3. In TCRdb, the reads were re-called with MiXCR into one record per CDR3 protein. The top ten hold about a sixth of the sample, which has approximately 200,000 distinct CDR3 sequences, about 53% seen once. About this clonotype itself: As yet, its antigen is unknown.

The TCR comes from a human donor in good health, serving as a control. Source material: sorted CD4+, CD8+, or CD8+CD57+ T cells (not recorded which) from PBMCs. This chain connects TRBV20-1 to TRBJ1-5; 8 nucleotides align to TRBD1. For the CDR3, the DNA is TGCAGTGCAACAGGGGGAGGCAATCAGCCCCAGCATTTT. Amino acid sequence: CSATGGGNQPQHF.